The next 24 T cell receptor beta chains were all read from a single sample in a study of T cells in localized non-small cell lung cancer. Data came from immunoSEQ multiplex PCR; TCRdb stores just in-frame clones and leaves some out. The sample shows 20,000 to 25,000 clones, 70% to 85% of them seen only once. The sequencing here drew on peripheral blood, taken before any cancer treatment. Receptors originate from a man between 40 and 70 years old with stage I lung adenocarcinoma.

By sample fraction, this clone is large. In DNA form, the CDR3 reads TGTGCCAGCAGCGGGCGAGGGACAGAGAACACCGGGGAGCTGTTTTTT. It encodes CASSGRGTENTGELFF. V gene TRBV5-5 combines with J gene TRBJ2-2; 7 bases match TRBD1. CDR3 length: 16 amino acids. Germline V gene sequence: CDR1 SGHKS, CDR2 YYEKEE (reference sequence). Trimming took 4 bases from V and 1 from J; bases not matched to a gene: 7.

This chain uses TRBV4-2 with TRBJ2-3, with D perhaps TRBD2 (6 bases). In germline, CDR1 is LGHNA, CDR2 YNFKEQ. With 0 bases removed from V and 3 bases from J, the gap between germline ends came to 19 bases. The CDR3 consists of 18 residues. This CDR3 reads CASSQDLGGLAGTDTQYF. The DNA for the CDR3 is TGTGCCAGCAGCCAAGATCTGGGAGGACTCGCAGGGACAGATACGCAGTATTTT.

This rearrangement joins TRBV4-2 to TRBJ2-1; 9 bases align to TRBD2. CDR3 length: 17 residues. The germline gives CDR1 LGHNA, CDR2 YNFKEQ. The V segment lost 0 bases and the J segment 7 bases; nucleotides outside the gene matches: 10. The CDR3 coding sequence is TGTGCCAGCAGCCAAGAGGCTAGCGGGAATAGGGGGAATGAGCAGTTCTTC. Amino acids: CASSQEASGNRGNEQFF.

This chain connects TRBV5-1 to TRBJ1-2; D remains unclear. The germline gives CDR1 SGHRS, CDR2 YFSETQ. This CDR3 has 13 amino acids. Trimming removed 4 bases from V and 7 bases from J, with 14 bases in between. The CDR3 DNA sequence: TGCGCCAGCAGCAACCAACCGAGCGCTGGCTACACCTTC. Translation: CASSNQPSAGYTF. Supplemented by reference TRBV5-1 and TRBJ1-2, the full variable domain reads KAGVTQTPRYLIKTRGQQVTLSCSPISGHRSVSWYQQTPGQGLQFLFEYFSETQRNKGNFPGRFSGRQFSNSRSEMNVSTLELGDSALYLCASSNQPSAGYTFGSGTRLTVV.

This clone has just a few counts. V and J are TRBV25-1 and TRBJ2-1; 13 nucleotides align to TRBD2. Per the germline V gene, CDR1 is MGHDK and CDR2 is SYGVNS. V was pared by 1 base and J by 12 bases, with 12 bases of the junction left unmatched. This CDR3 is built from 17 residues. CDR3 sequence reads: CASSESVLAGGNQVQFF. The CDR3 bases are TGTGCCAGCAGTGAATCGGTACTAGCGGGAGGGAACCAGGTGCAGTTCTTC.

V usage is TRBV4-3 and J usage is TRBJ1-1; TRBD1 matches 10 bases. Germline values: CDR1 LGHNA, CDR2 YSLEER. This CDR3 is built from 15 residues. V was clipped by 5 bases and J by 3 bases; unmatched bases: 6. CDR3 bases: TGCGCCAGCAGCTATAACGACAGGGGGCACACTGAAGCTTTCTTT. The encoded protein is CASSYNDRGHTEAFF.

V and J are TRBV4-2 and TRBJ2-3; 8 bases align to TRBD2. With V trimmed by 1 base and J by 2 bases, 8 bases remained unmatched. The CDR3 is made up of 17 amino acids. The germline CDR1 and CDR2 sequences are LGHNA and YNFKEQ. The CDR3 here is CASSQVGRGEATDTQYF. The CDR3, as DNA: TGTGCCAGCAGCCAAGTCGGGCGGGGGGAAGCCACAGATACGCAGTATTTT.

This chain links TRBV18 with TRBJ2-7; tentative D call: TRBD1 (6 bases). V lost 0 bases, J lost 0 bases, and 12 bases lay in between. CDR3 length: 16 residues. Per the germline V gene, CDR1 is KGHSH and CDR2 is LQKENI. CDR3 sequence: CASSPPVQGRSYEQYF. CDR3 DNA sequence: TGTGCCAGCTCACCACCGGTACAGGGTCGCTCCTACGAGCAGTACTTC.

The chain couples TRBV9 to TRBJ2-7; perhaps TRBD1 as D (6 bases). Per the germline V gene, CDR1 is SGDLS and CDR2 is YYNGEE. V was clipped by 4 bases and J by 6 bases, with 14 bases between them. The length of the CDR3 is 13 residues. CDR3: CASSLIQGSEQYF. CDR3 coding DNA: TGTGCCAGCAGCTTAATACAGGGCTCCGAGCAGTACTTC.

The gene calls are TRBV27 and TRBJ2-3; D could derive from TRBD1 or TRBD2 (6 bases each). The CDR3 sequence is 14 residues long. The V end lost 6 bases, the J end lost 5 bases, and 15 bases lay between the germline ends. The V gene's germline CDR1 is MNHEY and CDR2 SMNVEV (reference sequence). CDR3 DNA: TGTGCCAGCAGGGCCGGGGGCGCGGTAGATACGCAGTATTTT. It specifies CASRAGGAVDTQYF.

This sequence joins TRBV11-3 and TRBJ2-3, with 9 bases that match TRBD2. The CDR3 spans 16 residues. Germline V gene lookup returns CDR1 SGHNT and CDR2 YENEEA. Trimming took 6 bases from V and 2 from J; bases not matched to a gene: 9. In DNA form, the CDR3 reads TGTGCCAGCAGTGCAAGAGCGGGAGGTATCACAGATACGCAGTATTTT. It yields the protein CASSARAGGITDTQYF.

J is TRBJ2-5 and V is TRBV18, with D possibly TRBD1 on 5 matching bases. Per germline, CDR1 KGHSH and CDR2 LQKENI. The CDR3 has 13 residues. With 4 bases removed from V and 3 bases from J, the gap between germline ends came to 9 bases. The CDR3 DNA sequence: TGTGCCAGCTCACTGCAGGGTGAAGAGACCCAGTACTTC. Translating gives CASSLQGEETQYF.

V gene TRBV5-6 combines with J gene TRBJ2-7; 7 bases align to TRBD1. The CDR3 is 14 residues long. V shed 4 bases, J shed 6 bases, and the junction held 10 bases outside the gene matches. The germline V gene has CDR1 SGHDT and CDR2 YYEEEE. CDR3 amino acids: CASSPSGQSGEQYF. For the CDR3, the DNA is TGTGCCAGCAGCCCTTCGGGACAGTCGGGCGAGCAGTACTTC.

By proportion, this clone is medium-sized. Other DNA sequences in the sample encode the same CDR3. The rearrangement links TRBV5-1 to TRBJ1-3, with no clear D. Germline CDR1 reads SGHRS; CDR2 reads YFSETQ. The CDR3 sequence is 14 residues long. Trimming pared 0 bases from V and 0 bases from J, leaving 4 bases between. This CDR3 reads CASSLEPSGNTIYF. In DNA, the CDR3 is TGCGCCAGCAGCTTGGAGCCCTCTGGAAACACCATATATTTT.

This chain connects TRBV5-4 to TRBJ2-1; 10 bases line up with TRBD1. The CDR3 extends over 16 amino acids. With 0 bases clipped from V and 6 bases from J, the junction kept 6 bases outside the gene matches. CDR1 and CDR2 from the germline V gene are SGHNT and YYREEE (reference sequence). The CDR3 DNA is TGTGCCAGCAGCTTGGCACCGGGACAGGGGACCAATGAGCAGTTCTTC. Its protein product is CASSLAPGQGTNEQFF.

The chain recombines TRBV6-1 with TRBJ2-1; 11 nucleotides match TRBD2. CDR3 length: 15 residues. V dropped 3 bases and J dropped 4; count of bases not matched to a gene: 2. The germline V gene has CDR1 MNHNS and CDR2 SASEGT. CDR3 protein: CASSDGTSGYNEQFF. In DNA, the CDR3 is TGTGCCAGCAGTGACGGGACTAGCGGATACAATGAGCAGTTCTTC.

The V call is TRBV5-6, the J call TRBJ1-6; TRBD1 matches at 8 bases. Germline V gives CDR1 SGHDT, CDR2 YYEEEE. The CDR3 runs to 15 residues. The ends lost 3 bases at V and 10 bases at J; junction bases unmatched: 9. As DNA, the CDR3 is TGTGCCAGCAGCTACCGGACAGGGAAGGACTCACCCCTCCACTTT. Translation gives CASSYRTGKDSPLHF. The whole variable domain, filled in from reference TRBV5-6 and TRBJ1-6, reads DAGVTQSPTHLIKTRGQQVTLRCSPKSGHDTVSWYQQALGQGPQFIFQYYEEEERQRGNFPDRFSGHQFPNYSSELNVNALLLGDSALYLCASSYRTGKDSPLHFGNGTRLTVT.

V and J are TRBV7-2 and TRBJ2-7; D might be TRBD2 (5 bases). The CDR3 length is 15 residues. CDR1 is SGHTA, CDR2 FQGNSA, per germline. V was pared by 5 bases and J by 2 bases, with 16 bases between. The CDR3 DNA reads as TGTGCCAGCAGCCCACTACTGGGCGGGCCCTACGAGCAGTACTTC. It yields the protein CASSPLLGGPYEQYF.

CDR3 DNA: TGCGCCAGCAGCTCAACAACCAGCGGGTACCAAGAGACCCAGTACTTC. Protein sequence: CASSSTTSGYQETQYF. This sequence joins TRBV5-1 and TRBJ2-5; TRBD2 might be the D (6 bases). The CDR3 loop spans 16 amino acids. V was shortened by 3 bases and J by 0 bases, with 15 bases between the two germline ends. Germline CDR1 is SGHRS and CDR2 is YFSETQ.

V is TRBV7-6 and J is TRBJ2-1; tentative D call: TRBD1 (6 bases). This CDR3 is 15 amino acids long. Germline CDR1 SGHVS, CDR2 FNYEAQ. Trimming left V 5 bases short and J 3 bases short, with 14 bases between. Here the CDR3 reads CASSGTGKDYNEQFF. As DNA, the CDR3 is TGTGCCAGCAGCGGAACAGGGAAGGACTACAATGAGCAGTTCTTC.

This clone was counted only a few times. The chain joins TRBV5-1 to TRBJ2-1; 9 nucleotides align to TRBD2. V dropped 4 bases and J dropped 0; count of bases not matched to a gene: 5. The CDR3 has 16 residues. Per the germline V gene, CDR1 is SGHRS and CDR2 is YFSETQ. CDR3 sequence: CASSLAGGFSYNEQFF. CDR3 coding DNA: TGCGCCAGCAGCCTCGCGGGAGGGTTCTCCTACAATGAGCAGTTCTTC.

CDR3 nucleotide sequence: TGTGCCACGAACAGGGATGTGAACACTGAAGCTTTCTTT. Its protein product is CATNRDVNTEAFF. The chain has TRBV2 and TRBJ1-1, with D perhaps TRBD1 (6 bases). This CDR3 is built from 13 residues. From germline, CDR1 is SNHLY and CDR2 FYNNEI. The V and J ends lost 10 bases and 0 bases respectively, with 12 bases between them.

The genes are TRBV6-1 and TRBJ1-1; D is unresolved. Germline V gene sequence: CDR1 MNHNS, CDR2 SASEGT. The CDR3 is 15 residues long. V was clipped by 5 bases and J by 1 base, with 14 bases between them. The CDR3, as DNA: TGTGCCAGCAGTAGAGGCCCCGGCTGGAACACTGAAGCTTTCTTT. Translated, it gives CASSRGPGWNTEAFF.

This rearrangement joins TRBV23-1 to TRBJ1-3, with no clear D. TRBV23-1 carries the ORF label, with uncertain function. V lost 0 bases and J 4 bases, leaving 10 bases between the germline ends. This CDR3 spans 15 amino acids. The CDR3 spells CASSQSGKTGNTIYF. The DNA of the CDR3 is TGCGCCAGCAGTCAATCAGGTAAAACCGGAAACACCATATATTTT.